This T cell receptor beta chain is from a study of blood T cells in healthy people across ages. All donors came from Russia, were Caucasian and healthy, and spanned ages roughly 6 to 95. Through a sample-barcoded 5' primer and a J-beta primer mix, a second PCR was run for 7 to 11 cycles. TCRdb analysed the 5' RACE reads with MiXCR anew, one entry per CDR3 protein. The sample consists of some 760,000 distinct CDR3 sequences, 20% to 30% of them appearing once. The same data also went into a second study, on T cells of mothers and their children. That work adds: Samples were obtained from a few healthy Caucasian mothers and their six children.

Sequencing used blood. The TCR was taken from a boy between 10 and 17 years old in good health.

Written as DNA, the CDR3 is TGCAGTGCTAGCGGTAGGGAGGGCTATGGCTACACCTTC. Encoded protein: CSASGREGYGYTF. V usage is TRBV20-1 and J usage is TRBJ1-2; no definite D call. This CDR3 is 13 amino acids long. Germline assignment: CDR1 DFQATT and CDR2 SNEGSKA (reference sequence). V dropped 3 bases and J dropped 4 bases, with 12 bases sitting between them.